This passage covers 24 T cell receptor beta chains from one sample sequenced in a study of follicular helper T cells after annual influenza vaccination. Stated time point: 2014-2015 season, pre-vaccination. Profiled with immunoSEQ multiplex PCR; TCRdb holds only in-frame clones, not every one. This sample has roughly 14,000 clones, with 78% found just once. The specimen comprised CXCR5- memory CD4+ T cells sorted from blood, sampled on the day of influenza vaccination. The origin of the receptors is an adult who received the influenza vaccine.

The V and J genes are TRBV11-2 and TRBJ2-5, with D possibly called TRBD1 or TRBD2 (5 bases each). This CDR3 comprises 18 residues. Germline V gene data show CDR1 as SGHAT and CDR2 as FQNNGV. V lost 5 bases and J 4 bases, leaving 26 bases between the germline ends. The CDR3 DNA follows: TGTGCCAGCAGCCCACGCTCCAACCGGGACCGCCTAGGAGAGACCCAGTACTTC. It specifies CASSPRSNRDRLGETQYF. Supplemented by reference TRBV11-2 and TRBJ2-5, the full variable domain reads EAGVAQSPRYKIIEKRQSVAFWCNPISGHATLYWYQQILGQGPKLLIQFQNNGVVDDSQLPKDRFSAERLKGVDSTLKIQPAKLEDSAVYLCASSPRSNRDRLGETQYFGPGTRLLVL.

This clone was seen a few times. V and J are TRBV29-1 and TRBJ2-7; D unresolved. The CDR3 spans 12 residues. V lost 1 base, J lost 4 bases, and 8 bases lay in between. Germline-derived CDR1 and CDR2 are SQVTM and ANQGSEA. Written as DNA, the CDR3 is TGCAGCGTTGAAGGCAGAGAGTACGAGCAGTACTTC. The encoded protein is CSVEGREYEQYF.

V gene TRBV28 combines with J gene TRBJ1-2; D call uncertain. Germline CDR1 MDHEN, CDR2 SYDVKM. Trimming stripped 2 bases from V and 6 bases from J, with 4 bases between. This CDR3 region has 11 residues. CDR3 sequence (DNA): TGTGCCAGCAGTTTAGGGCATGGCTACACCTTC. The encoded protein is CASSLGHGYTF.

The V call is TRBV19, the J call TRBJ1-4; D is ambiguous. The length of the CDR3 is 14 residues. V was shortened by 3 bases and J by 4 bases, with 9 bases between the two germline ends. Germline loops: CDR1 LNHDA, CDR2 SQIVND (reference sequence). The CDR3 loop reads CASSIGRNNEKLFF. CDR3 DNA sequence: TGTGCCAGTAGTATCGGCAGGAATAATGAAAAACTGTTTTTT.

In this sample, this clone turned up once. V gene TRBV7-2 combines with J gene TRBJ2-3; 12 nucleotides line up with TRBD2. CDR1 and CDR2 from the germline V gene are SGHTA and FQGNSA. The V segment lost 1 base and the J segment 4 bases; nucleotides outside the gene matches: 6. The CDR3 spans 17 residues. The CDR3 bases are TGTGCCAGCAGCTTAGGCTCCCTAGCGGGGGGGCCAGATACGCAGTATTTT. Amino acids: CASSLGSLAGGPDTQYF.

CDR3 protein: CASSSQAGRNQPQHF. The CDR3 DNA sequence: TGTGCCAGCAGTTCACAGGCTGGTCGCAATCAGCCCCAGCATTTT. V usage is TRBV7-8 and J usage is TRBJ1-5, with D possibly TRBD1 on 5 matching bases. The CDR3 spans 15 residues. The V gene's germline CDR1 is SGHVS and CDR2 FQNEAQ. Trimming shortened V by 6 bases and J by 2 bases, and 14 bases separated the two germline ends.

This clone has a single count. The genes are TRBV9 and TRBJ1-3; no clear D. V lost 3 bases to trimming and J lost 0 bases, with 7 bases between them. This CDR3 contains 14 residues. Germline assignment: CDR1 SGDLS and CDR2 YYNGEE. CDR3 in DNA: TGTGCCAGCAGCGCAGGTGGCTCTGGAAACACCATATATTTT. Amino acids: CASSAGGSGNTIYF.

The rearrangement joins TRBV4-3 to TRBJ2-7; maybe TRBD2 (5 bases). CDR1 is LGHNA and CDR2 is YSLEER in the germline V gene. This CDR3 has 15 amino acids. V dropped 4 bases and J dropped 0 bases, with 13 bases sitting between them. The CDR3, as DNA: TGCGCCAGCAGCCTTTTCCGGGGTCTCTCCTACGAGCAGTACTTC. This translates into CASSLFRGLSYEQYF.

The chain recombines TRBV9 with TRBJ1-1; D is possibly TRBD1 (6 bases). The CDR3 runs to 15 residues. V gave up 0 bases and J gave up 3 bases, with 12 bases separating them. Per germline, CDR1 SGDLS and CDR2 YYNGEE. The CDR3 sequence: CASSVDWTAHTEAFF. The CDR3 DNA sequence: TGTGCCAGCAGCGTAGACTGGACAGCGCACACTGAAGCTTTCTTT.

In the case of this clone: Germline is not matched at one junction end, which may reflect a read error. The CDR3 region is CASMAGTGQKNSF. CDR3 in DNA: TGTGCCAGCATGGCCGGGACAGGGCAAAAAAATTCCTTC. J is TRBJ2-7 and V is TRBV7-8; 9 nucleotides line up with TRBD1. Germline CDR1 reads SGHVS; CDR2 reads FQNEAQ. The CDR3 has 13 residues.

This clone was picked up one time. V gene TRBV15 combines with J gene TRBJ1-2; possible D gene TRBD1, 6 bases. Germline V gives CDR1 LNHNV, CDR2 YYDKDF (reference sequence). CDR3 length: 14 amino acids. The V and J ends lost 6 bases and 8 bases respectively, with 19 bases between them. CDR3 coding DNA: TGTGCCACCAGTTTAGGGGACAACCGTATGGGCTACACCTTC. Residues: CATSLGDNRMGYTF.

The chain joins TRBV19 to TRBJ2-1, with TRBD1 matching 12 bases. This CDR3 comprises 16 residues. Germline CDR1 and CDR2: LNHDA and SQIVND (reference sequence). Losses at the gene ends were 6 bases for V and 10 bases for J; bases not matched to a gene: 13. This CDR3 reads CASRLPGQGAGREQFF. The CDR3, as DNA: TGTGCCAGTAGATTACCGGGACAGGGGGCCGGTAGAGAGCAGTTCTTC.

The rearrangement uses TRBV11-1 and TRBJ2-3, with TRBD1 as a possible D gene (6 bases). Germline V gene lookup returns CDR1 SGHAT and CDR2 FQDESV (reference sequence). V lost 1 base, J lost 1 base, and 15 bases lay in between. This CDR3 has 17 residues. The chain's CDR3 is CASSLGWGQGRTDTQYF. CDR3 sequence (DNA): TGTGCCAGCAGCTTAGGCTGGGGGCAAGGCCGCACAGATACGCAGTATTTT.

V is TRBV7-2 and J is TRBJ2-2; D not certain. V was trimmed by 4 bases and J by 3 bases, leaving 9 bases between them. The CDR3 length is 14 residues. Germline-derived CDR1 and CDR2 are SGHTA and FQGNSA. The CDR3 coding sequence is TGTGCCAGCAGCTCCCGGACGGACACCGGGGAGCTGTTTTTT. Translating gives CASSSRTDTGELFF.

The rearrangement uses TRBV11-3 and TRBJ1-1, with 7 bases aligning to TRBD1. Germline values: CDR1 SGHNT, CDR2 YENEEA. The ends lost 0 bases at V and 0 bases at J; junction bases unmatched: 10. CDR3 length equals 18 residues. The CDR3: CASSLEAVDRPMNTEAFF. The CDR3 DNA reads TGTGCCAGCAGCTTAGAGGCCGTGGACAGGCCCATGAACACTGAAGCTTTCTTT.

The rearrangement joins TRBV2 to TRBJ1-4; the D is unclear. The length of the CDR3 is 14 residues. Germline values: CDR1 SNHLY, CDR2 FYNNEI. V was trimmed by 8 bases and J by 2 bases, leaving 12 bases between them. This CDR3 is CASRWRATNEKLFF. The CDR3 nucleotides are TGTGCCAGCCGATGGAGGGCTACTAATGAAAAACTGTTTTTT.

DNA of the CDR3: TGTGCCAGCAGCAAAAGAAGGATGGAGTGGGGCCCGGTGACGAATGGCTACACCTTC. It translates to CASSKRRMEWGPVTNGYTF. This chain connects TRBV21-1 to TRBJ1-2; TRBD1 is taken as the D call from the table, unchecked against the DNA. TRBV21-1 is a pseudogene. The CDR3 is made up of 19 amino acids.

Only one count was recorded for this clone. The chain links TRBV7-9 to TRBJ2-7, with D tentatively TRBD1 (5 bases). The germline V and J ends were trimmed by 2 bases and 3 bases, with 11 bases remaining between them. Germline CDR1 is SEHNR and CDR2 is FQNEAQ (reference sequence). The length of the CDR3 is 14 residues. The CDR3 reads CASSLQGIRYEQYF. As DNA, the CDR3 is TGTGCCAGCAGCTTACAGGGAATACGCTACGAGCAGTACTTC.

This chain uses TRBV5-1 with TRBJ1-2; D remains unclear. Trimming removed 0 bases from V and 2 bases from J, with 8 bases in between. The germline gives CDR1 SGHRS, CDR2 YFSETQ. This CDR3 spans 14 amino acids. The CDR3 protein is CASSLATVNYGYTF. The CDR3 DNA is TGCGCCAGCAGCTTGGCTACAGTCAACTATGGCTACACCTTC. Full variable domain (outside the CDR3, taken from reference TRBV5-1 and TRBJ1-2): KAGVTQTPRYLIKTRGQQVTLSCSPISGHRSVSWYQQTPGQGLQFLFEYFSETQRNKGNFPGRFSGRQFSNSRSEMNVSTLELGDSALYLCASSLATVNYGYTFGSGTRLTVV.

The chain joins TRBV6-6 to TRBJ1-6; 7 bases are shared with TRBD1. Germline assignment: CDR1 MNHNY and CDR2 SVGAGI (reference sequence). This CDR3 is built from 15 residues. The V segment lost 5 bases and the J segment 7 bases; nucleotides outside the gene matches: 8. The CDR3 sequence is CASSPLRGANSPLHF. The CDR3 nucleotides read TGTGCCAGCAGTCCGCTCAGGGGGGCCAATTCACCCCTCCACTTT.

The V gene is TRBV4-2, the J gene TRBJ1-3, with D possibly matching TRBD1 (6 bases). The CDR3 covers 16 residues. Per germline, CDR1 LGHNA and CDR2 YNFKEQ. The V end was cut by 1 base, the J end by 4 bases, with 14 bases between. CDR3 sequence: CASSQVSYGQGNTIYF. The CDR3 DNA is TGTGCCAGCAGCCAAGTCTCTTACGGACAGGGAAACACCATATATTTT.

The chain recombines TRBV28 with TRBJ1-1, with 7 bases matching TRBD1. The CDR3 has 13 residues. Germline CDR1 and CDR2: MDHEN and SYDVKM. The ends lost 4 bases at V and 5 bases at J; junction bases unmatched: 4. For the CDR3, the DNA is TGTGCCAGCAGTTCGGGACAGATAACTGAAGCTTTCTTT. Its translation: CASSSGQITEAFF.

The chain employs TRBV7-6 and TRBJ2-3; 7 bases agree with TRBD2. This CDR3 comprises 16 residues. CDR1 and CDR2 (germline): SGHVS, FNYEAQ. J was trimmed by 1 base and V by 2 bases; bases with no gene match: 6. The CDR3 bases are TGTGCCAGCAGCTTAAGGCCGGCGGGGGGCACAGATACGCAGTATTTT. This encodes CASSLRPAGGTDTQYF.

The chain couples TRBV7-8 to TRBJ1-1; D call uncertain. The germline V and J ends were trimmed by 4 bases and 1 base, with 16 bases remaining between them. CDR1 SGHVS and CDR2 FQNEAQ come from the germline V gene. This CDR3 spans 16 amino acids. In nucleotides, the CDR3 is TGTGCCAGCAGCTCTTATCCATGGACGGGGAACACTGAAGCTTTCTTT. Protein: CASSSYPWTGNTEAFF.